What follows are 19 T cell receptor beta chains derived from one specimen sequenced in a study of blood T cell repertoires in COVID-19. Libraries were prepared by immunoSEQ multiplex PCR; TCRdb keeps only in-frame clonotypes and omits some of them. The sample carries approximately 99,000 clones, around 81% recorded once. Material: peripheral blood. These receptors were obtained from a woman in her 70s with acute or convalescent COVID-19.

The J gene is TRBJ2-3, the V gene TRBV7-3, with D possibly TRBD2 on 5 matching bases. Trimming took 2 bases from V and 2 from J, leaving 17 bases between them. Germline V lookup: CDR1 SGHTA, CDR2 FQGTGA. CDR3 length equals 17 residues. CDR3 sequence: CASSLQGSSGPTDTQYF. CDR3 nucleotides: TGTGCCAGCAGCTTACAAGGTAGCAGCGGACCCACAGATACGCAGTATTTT.

The chain links TRBV9 to TRBJ1-6, with 9 bases aligning to TRBD1. V dropped 3 bases and J dropped 9; count of bases not matched to a gene: 7. Germline-derived CDR1 and CDR2 are SGDLS and YYNGEE. The CDR3 loop spans 15 amino acids. CDR3 protein: CASSADRGVASPLHF. CDR3 DNA sequence: TGTGCCAGCAGCGCTGACAGGGGGGTGGCTTCACCCCTCCACTTT.

The V and J genes are TRBV4-1 and TRBJ2-1; no firm D call. This CDR3 comprises 16 residues. V was pared by 0 bases and J by 2 bases, with 11 bases between. Germline V gene lookup returns CDR1 MGHRA and CDR2 YSYEKL. The CDR3 reads CASSQDPQLAYNEQFF. DNA for the CDR3: TGCGCCAGCAGCCAAGATCCCCAGTTGGCCTACAATGAGCAGTTCTTC.

The chain links TRBV5-1 to TRBJ2-7, with TRBD1 matching 10 bases. The J segment lost 7 bases and the V segment lost 2 bases, leaving 9 bases of the junction unmatched. The CDR3 runs to 15 residues. The germline V gene encodes CDR1 SGHRS and CDR2 YFSETQ. The CDR3 nucleotides read TGCGCCAGCAGCTTAATGAGACAGGGGGCGGAAGAGCAGTACTTC. Amino acids: CASSLMRQGAEEQYF.

This clone was detected once. The chain carries TRBV7-8 and TRBJ2-7, with 8 bases identical to TRBD2. J gave up 7 bases and V 4 bases, and 12 bases lay outside the gene matches. The germline V gene encodes CDR1 SGHVS and CDR2 FQNEAQ. The CDR3 is made up of 15 amino acids. CDR3: CASSSNHLSGAEQYF. CDR3 nucleotides: TGTGCCAGCAGCTCAAACCATCTTAGCGGGGCTGAGCAGTACTTC. Full variable domain (missing parts from reference TRBV7-8 and TRBJ2-7): GAGVSQSPRYKVAKRGQDVALRCDPISGHVSLFWYQQALGQGPEFLTYFQNEAQLDKSGLPSDRFFAERPEGSVSTLKIQRTQQEDSAVYLCASSSNHLSGAEQYFGPGTRLTVT.

V gene TRBV7-2 combines with J gene TRBJ1-2; D is undetermined. This CDR3 is built from 14 residues. CDR1 is SGHTA, CDR2 FQGNSA, per germline. The germline V and J ends were trimmed by 4 bases and 0 bases, with 9 bases remaining between them. The CDR3 is CASSSSVANYGYTF. In DNA, the CDR3 is TGTGCCAGCAGCTCCAGCGTAGCTAACTATGGCTACACCTTC.

This chain joins TRBV28 and TRBJ2-7; TRBD1 might be the D (6 bases). From germline, CDR1 is MDHEN and CDR2 SYDVKM. Deletions cut 7 bases from V and 3 bases from J, with 16 bases between. The CDR3 consists of 14 residues. CDR3 sequence reads: CASNRGGQLYEQYF. The CDR3 DNA follows: TGTGCCAGCAATCGAGGGGGACAACTCTACGAGCAGTACTTC. Supplemented by reference TRBV28 and TRBJ2-7, the full variable domain reads DVKVTQSSRYLVKRTGEKVFLECVQDMDHENMFWYRQDPGLGLRLIYFSYDVKMKEKGDIPEGYSVSREKKERFSLILESASTNQTSMYLCASNRGGQLYEQYFGPGTRLTVT.

The rearrangement joins TRBV27 to TRBJ1-1; 10 bases agree with TRBD1. The trim removed 5 bases at V and 3 bases at J, leaving 6 bases unmatched. Germline CDR1 and CDR2: MNHEY and SMNVEV (reference sequence). The CDR3 covers 15 residues. In nucleotides, the CDR3 is TGTGCCAGCAGTCCGAGGACAGGGGGTTACACTGAAGCTTTCTTT. Its translation is CASSPRTGGYTEAFF.

The chain employs TRBV12-3 or TRBV12-4 and TRBJ1-1; TRBD1 matches 8 bases. V trimming: 6 bases; J trimming: 4 bases; junction bases outside the gene matches: 4. This CDR3 comprises 13 residues. The DNA for the CDR3 is TGTGCCAGCAGCCAGGACAGGGCCACTGAAGCTTTCTTT. It codes for CASSQDRATEAFF.

The V gene is TRBV28, the J gene TRBJ2-7; TRBD1 matches at 9 bases. The CDR3 runs 16 residues. After removal of 1 base from V and 6 bases from J, the junction contained 10 bases not matched to a gene. From germline, CDR1 is MDHEN and CDR2 SYDVKM. For the CDR3, the DNA is TGTGCCAGCAGTTTATTCCCGGGACAGGGAAGGGTCGAGCAGTACGTC. This gives the protein CASSLFPGQGRVEQYV.

Only one count was recorded for this clone. The V call is TRBV21-1, the J call TRBJ1-2; TRBD1 reflects the table's D call only, with no check against the DNA. TRBV21-1 is assigned pseudogene status. This CDR3 comprises 16 residues. The CDR3 spells CASRDRDLKIPYGYTF. CDR3 nucleotide sequence: TGTGCCAGCAGGGACAGGGACTTAAAAATTCCCTATGGCTACACCTTC.

In this sample, this clone turned up once. The chain has TRBV7-2 and TRBJ2-1; TRBD1 matches at 8 bases. The J segment lost 6 bases and the V segment lost 3 bases, leaving 1 base of the junction unmatched. The length of the CDR3 is 13 residues. Germline loops: CDR1 SGHTA, CDR2 FQGNSA. CDR3 in DNA: TGTGCCAGCAGCTTCGGACAGGGCAATGAGCAGTTCTTC. It translates to CASSFGQGNEQFF.

In DNA, the CDR3 is TGTGCCAGTAGTGTCTCCCCGCTGAGCGGTACGCAGTATTTT. Amino acid sequence: CASSVSPLSGTQYF. The V call is TRBV19, the J call TRBJ2-3; tentative D call: TRBD2 (5 bases). CDR3 length: 14 residues. V lost 5 bases to trimming and J lost 8 bases, with 17 bases between them. Germline V gives CDR1 LNHDA, CDR2 SQIVND (reference sequence).

J is TRBJ1-1 and V is TRBV6-2 or TRBV6-3, with a possible D match to TRBD1 (6 bases). The CDR3 is 16 amino acids. The V end was cut by 6 bases, the J end by 0 bases, with 17 bases between. The germline CDR1 and CDR2 sequences are MNHEY and SVGEGT. For the CDR3, the DNA is TGTGCCAGCAGCCCTCGCGGGGGGGCCCTGAACACTGAAGCTTTCTTT. Residues: CASSPRGGALNTEAFF.

The chain combines TRBV11-2 with TRBJ1-4; TRBD1 might be the D (5 bases). The V gene lost 4 bases and the J gene lost 3 bases, with 9 bases spanning the gap. This CDR3 spans 14 amino acids. Germline V gene sequence: CDR1 SGHAT, CDR2 FQNNGV. The CDR3: CASSSQVSNEKLFF. The CDR3 coding sequence is TGTGCCAGCAGCTCACAGGTTTCTAATGAAAAACTGTTTTTT.

The chain recombines TRBV3-1 (or the pseudogene TRBV3-2) with TRBJ1-2; no firm D call. Germline V gene lookup returns CDR1 LGHDT and CDR2 YNNKEL (reference sequence). The V and J ends lost 1 base and 8 bases respectively, with 11 bases between them. This CDR3 region has 13 residues. CDR3: CASSQGEGGGYTF. The CDR3 nucleotides are TGTGCCAGCAGCCAAGGGGAGGGCGGCGGCTACACCTTC.

The rearrangement links TRBV5-5 to TRBJ2-1, with D maybe TRBD1 (5 bases). Germline CDR1 and CDR2: SGHKS and YYEKEE (reference sequence). This CDR3 comprises 15 residues. The ends were cut back, 0 bases at V and 4 bases at J, with 11 bases in the middle. The CDR3 region has the DNA TGTGCCAGCAGCTTGGTGGGGCCGGCTTACAATGAGCAGTTCTTC. The encoded protein is CASSLVGPAYNEQFF.

The rearrangement links TRBV5-8 to TRBJ2-1, with 9 positions matching TRBD1. The V segment lost 5 bases and the J segment 9 bases; nucleotides outside the gene matches: 12. The germline CDR1 and CDR2 sequences are SGHTS and YDEGEE. The CDR3 has 15 residues. CDR3 nucleotides: TGTGCCAGCAGAGGCGGACAGGGGAGAAATAGTGAGCAGTTCTTC. The encoded protein is CASRGGQGRNSEQFF.

This chain uses TRBV7-8 with TRBJ2-4; 12 bases match TRBD2. V dropped 5 bases and J dropped 0; count of bases not matched to a gene: 14. From germline, CDR1 is SGHVS and CDR2 FQNEAQ. The CDR3 spans 20 residues. The CDR3 spells CASSAFARTSGDLAKNIQYF. In nucleotides, the CDR3 is TGTGCCAGCAGCGCTTTTGCCCGGACTAGCGGGGATTTAGCCAAAAACATTCAGTACTTC.